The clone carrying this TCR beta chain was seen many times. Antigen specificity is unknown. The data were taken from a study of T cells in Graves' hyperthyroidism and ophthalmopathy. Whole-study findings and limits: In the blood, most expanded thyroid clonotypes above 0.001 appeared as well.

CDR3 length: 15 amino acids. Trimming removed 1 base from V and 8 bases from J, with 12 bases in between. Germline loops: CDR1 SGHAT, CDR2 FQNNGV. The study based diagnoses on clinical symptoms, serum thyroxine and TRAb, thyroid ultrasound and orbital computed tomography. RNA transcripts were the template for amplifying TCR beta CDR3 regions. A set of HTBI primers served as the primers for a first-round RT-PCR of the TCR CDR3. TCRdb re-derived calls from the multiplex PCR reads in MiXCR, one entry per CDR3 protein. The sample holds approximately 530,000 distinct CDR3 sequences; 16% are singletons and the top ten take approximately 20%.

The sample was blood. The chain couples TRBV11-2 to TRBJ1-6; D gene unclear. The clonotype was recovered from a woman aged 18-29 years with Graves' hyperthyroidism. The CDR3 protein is CASSLVGTDYSPLHF. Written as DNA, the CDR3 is TGTGCCAGCAGCTTAGTAGGCACGGACTATTCACCCCTCCACTTT.